Below, 22 T cell receptor beta chains from the same sample are listed, as sequenced in a study of T cells in Graves' hyperthyroidism and ophthalmopathy. Amplified TCR beta CDR3 regions came from RNA transcripts. The TCR CDR3 was amplified in a first-round RT-PCR using the HTBI primer set. TCRdb fed the multiplex PCR reads into MiXCR, producing one record per CDR3 protein. This table holds approximately 700,000 distinct CDR3 sequences, about a sixth found once. Input material: blood. These TCRs come from a man between 18 and 29 years old with Graves' hyperthyroidism.

In its sample, this clonotype was seen many times. This chain uses TRBV9 with TRBJ1-5, with TRBD1 as a possible D gene (6 bases). The germline CDR1 and CDR2 sequences are SGDLS and YYNGEE. The CDR3 extends over 14 amino acids. The V gene lost 4 bases and the J gene lost 3 bases, with 11 bases spanning the gap. This CDR3 reads CASSPGQYNQPQHF. CDR3 DNA sequence: TGTGCCAGCAGCCCCGGACAGTACAATCAGCCCCAGCATTTT.

This clonotype occurred many times. V usage is TRBV6-1 and J usage is TRBJ1-5; D remains ambiguous. V was clipped by 7 bases and J by 2 bases, with 12 bases between them. CDR3 length: 14 amino acids. Germline lookup yields CDR1 MNHNS and CDR2 SASEGT. The CDR3 region has the DNA TGTGCCAGCACCCTGGGTGGCGGCAATCAGCCCCAGCATTTT. Translating gives CASTLGGGNQPQHF.

In its sample, this clonotype was seen many times. This sequence joins TRBV11-3 and TRBJ1-1; TRBD1 agrees at 8 bases. The CDR3 has 14 residues. V lost 5 bases and J lost 2; bases outside the gene matches: 4. Germline CDR1 and CDR2: SGHNT and YENEEA. The CDR3 spells CASSPGGFNTEAFF. Written as DNA, the CDR3 is TGTGCCAGCAGCCCAGGGGGCTTCAACACTGAAGCTTTCTTT.

The chain carries TRBV18 and TRBJ2-2; D assignment may be TRBD1 or TRBD2 (5 bases each). CDR3 length equals 16 residues. Trimming removed 2 bases at V and 6 bases at J, with 16 bases between. CDR1 is KGHSH and CDR2 is LQKENI in the germline V gene. The CDR3 coding sequence is TGTGCCAGCTCACCATACGGGGACCAACAACCCGGGGAGCTGTTTTTT. Its translation is CASSPYGDQQPGELFF.

The table lists this clonotype with a few counts. The chain links TRBV19 to TRBJ1-5; D is undetermined. Germline CDR1 LNHDA, CDR2 SQIVND (reference sequence). Trimming left V 4 bases short and J 2 bases short, with 12 bases between. The CDR3 totals 15 residues. The CDR3 protein is CASSRETGGNQPQHF. Here the CDR3 DNA reads TGTGCCAGTAGTAGGGAGACGGGTGGCAATCAGCCCCAGCATTTT.

The DNA of the CDR3 is TGCAGTGCTCGCCGGGAAAGTCAGTTCTTC. Translating gives CSARRESQFF. The rearrangement uses TRBV20-1 and TRBJ2-1; tentative D call: TRBD2 (5 bases). CDR1 is DFQATT and CDR2 is SNEGSKA in the germline V gene (reference sequence). Between the trimmed V and J ends, which lost 5 bases and 13 bases, there was a span of 12 bases. The CDR3 has 10 amino acids.

The V gene is TRBV19, the J gene TRBJ2-7; tentatively, D is TRBD2 (6 bases). V was cut by 6 bases and J by 2 bases, with 14 bases left in between. The germline CDR1 and CDR2 sequences are LNHDA and SQIVND (reference sequence). The CDR3 spans 14 residues. The CDR3 sequence: CASSLTAGPYEQYF. The CDR3 DNA follows: TGTGCCAGTAGCCTGACAGCGGGTCCCTACGAGCAGTACTTC. The variable domain in full, with the rest retrieved from reference TRBV19 and TRBJ2-7, is DGGITQSPKYLFRKEGQNVTLSCEQNLNHDAMYWYRQDPGQGLRLIYYSQIVNDFQKGDIAEGYSVSREKKESFPLTVTSAQKNPTAFYLCASSLTAGPYEQYFGPGTRLTVT.

This clonotype was recorded many times. The chain combines TRBV28 with TRBJ2-1, with 7 bases lining up with TRBD2. Germline values: CDR1 MDHEN, CDR2 SYDVKM. The CDR3 totals 14 residues. With V trimmed by 8 bases and J by 2 bases, 6 bases remained unmatched. The CDR3 DNA reads TGTGCCAGCGGAGCGGGATCCCCCTACAATGAGCAGTTCTTC. Its translation: CASGAGSPYNEQFF.

The V and J genes are TRBV20-1 and TRBJ2-5, with D perhaps TRBD1 or TRBD2 (5 bases each). CDR1 is DFQATT, CDR2 SNEGSKA, per germline (reference sequence). The CDR3 has 16 residues. Trimming left V 6 bases short and J 2 bases short, with 22 bases between. CDR3 in DNA: TGCAGTGCAACGATCTCCGGGACGTCAATGCAAGAGACCCAGTACTTC. Residues: CSATISGTSMQETQYF.

This rearrangement joins TRBV7-9 to TRBJ2-7; TRBD1 matches at 7 bases. CDR1 is SEHNR, CDR2 FQNEAQ, per germline (reference sequence). This CDR3 spans 14 amino acids. Unmatched junction bases numbered 11, after V lost 5 bases and J lost 7 bases. CDR3 nucleotides: TGTGCCAGCAGCCCTGGATCGACAGGGCGGGAGCAGTACTTC. Translated: CASSPGSTGREQYF. Together with reference TRBV7-9 and TRBJ2-7, the CDR3 gives the full variable domain: DTGVSQNPRHKITKRGQNVTFRCDPISEHNRLYWYRQTLGQGPEFLTYFQNEAQLEKSRLLSDRFSAERPKGSFSTLEIQRTEQGDSAMYLCASSPGSTGREQYFGPGTRLTVT.

This clonotype was counted many times. V is TRBV12-3 or TRBV12-4 and J is TRBJ2-2; D is unresolved. V lost 7 bases and J 3 bases, leaving 6 bases between the germline ends. CDR3 length: 12 residues. Written as DNA, the CDR3 is TGTGCCAGCAACAGCTACACCGGGGAGCTGTTTTTT. Amino acids: CASNSYTGELFF.

This clonotype showed up many times. The rearrangement uses TRBV10-3 and TRBJ2-1; D is possibly TRBD1 or TRBD2 (5 bases each). Germline CDR1 ENHRY, CDR2 SYGVKD. This CDR3 is 14 amino acids long. The ends were cut back, 5 bases at V and 8 bases at J, with 16 bases in the middle. CDR3 sequence reads: CAISLGRGADEQFF. The CDR3 DNA reads as TGTGCCATCAGTCTGGGACGTGGGGCGGATGAGCAGTTCTTC.

In this sample, this clonotype turned up a few times. This chain joins TRBV28 and TRBJ2-7, with D possibly matching TRBD1 (6 bases). The CDR3 consists of 15 residues. The germline V and J ends were trimmed by 5 bases and 3 bases, with 17 bases remaining between them. The germline V gene has CDR1 MDHEN and CDR2 SYDVKM. The CDR3 is CASSQVGRGNYEQYF. DNA for the CDR3: TGTGCCAGCAGTCAAGTAGGCAGGGGAAACTACGAGCAGTACTTC.

This clonotype was observed a handful of times. The chain recombines TRBV18 with TRBJ1-5; possible D gene TRBD1, 6 bases. CDR3 length: 15 amino acids. Trimming took off 3 bases at V and 2 bases at J, with 11 bases between the two ends. CDR1 is KGHSH, CDR2 LQKENI, per germline. CDR3 DNA: TGTGCCAGCTCACCCAACAGGGTTGGCAATCAGCCCCAGCATTTT. It codes for CASSPNRVGNQPQHF.

This clonotype was detected only a few times. J is TRBJ2-3 and V is TRBV30; 7 nucleotides match TRBD2. The CDR3 has 13 amino acids. CDR1 and CDR2 from the germline V gene are GTSNPN and SVGIG (reference sequence). The V and J ends lost 8 bases and 3 bases, in that order; junction bases with no gene match: 8. CDR3 nucleotides: TGTGCCCACGGGCGGGAGAGTACAGATACGCAGTATTTT. Translation gives CAHGRESTDTQYF.

CDR3 DNA sequence: TGTGCCAGCTCACCATCGGCAACCTACGAGCAGTACTTC. Its protein product is CASSPSATYEQYF. The V and J genes are TRBV18 and TRBJ2-7; D not resolved. The ends were cut back, 2 bases at V and 2 bases at J, with 7 bases in the middle. CDR3 size: 13 residues. Germline CDR1 and CDR2: KGHSH and LQKENI. The full variable domain, with the rest looked up from reference TRBV18 and TRBJ2-7, is NAGVMQNPRHLVRRRGQEARLRCSPMKGHSHVYWYRQLPEEGLKFMVYLQKENIIDESGMPKERFSAEFPKEGPSILRIQQVVRGDSAAYFCASSPSATYEQYFGPGTRLTVT.

This clonotype was seen a few times. The chain links TRBV29-1 to TRBJ2-1, with D hard to call. The ends were cut back, 7 bases at V and 6 bases at J, with 13 bases in the middle. The germline V gene has CDR1 SQVTM and CDR2 ANQGSEA. The CDR3 spans 12 residues. DNA for the CDR3: TGCAGCGGTAGGACCGGCGGCAATGAGCAGTTCTTC. It encodes CSGRTGGNEQFF.

The chain carries TRBV6-1 and TRBJ1-4; 8 bases agree with TRBD1. This CDR3 comprises 19 residues. Germline CDR1 reads MNHNS; CDR2 reads SASEGT. The J segment lost 4 bases and the V segment lost 4 bases, leaving 17 bases of the junction unmatched. The CDR3 region is CASSAVMDRAYDLNEKLFF. The DNA for the CDR3 is TGTGCCAGCAGTGCAGTCATGGACAGGGCCTACGACCTTAATGAAAAACTGTTTTTT.

The sample holds a few counts of this clonotype. The chain joins TRBV18 to TRBJ2-3; TRBD1 matches at 10 bases. V shed 6 bases and J 2 bases; nucleotides not matched to a gene: 17. CDR1 and CDR2 (germline): KGHSH, LQKENI. This CDR3 contains 19 residues. The CDR3 nucleotides are TGTGCCAGCTCGCCAACTCGACAGGGGGCGAGCTTTCACACAGATACGCAGTATTTT. This gives the protein CASSPTRQGASFHTDTQYF.

This clonotype was detected a few times. The rearrangement links TRBV7-3 to TRBJ2-4; TRBD2 is a possible D gene (5 bases). The germline gives CDR1 SGHTA, CDR2 FQGTGA. This CDR3 contains 16 residues. V lost 5 bases and J lost 5, with 19 bases in between. The CDR3 DNA reads TGTGCCAGCAGCACCCGACCGCTCGAGGGCCAAAACATTCAGTACTTC. It codes for CASSTRPLEGQNIQYF.

This rearrangement joins TRBV4-3 to TRBJ1-4; maybe TRBD1 (5 bases). The CDR3 contains 16 residues. V gave up 3 bases and J gave up 2 bases, with 13 bases separating them. In germline, CDR1 is LGHNA, CDR2 YSLEER. The CDR3, as DNA: TGCGCCAGCAGCCACCACGGGACCTCCACTAATGAAAAACTGTTTTTT. This translates into CASSHHGTSTNEKLFF.

This clonotype was observed a handful of times. The CDR3 reads CASSLFQQGEAFF. The DNA for the CDR3 is TGTGCCAGCAGCTTATTCCAACAGGGTGAAGCTTTCTTT. The chain recombines TRBV7-9 with TRBJ1-1; a possible D gene is TRBD1 (6 bases). CDR1 and CDR2 from the germline V gene are SEHNR and FQNEAQ (reference sequence). This CDR3 is 13 amino acids long. V lost 2 bases and J 7 bases, leaving 11 bases between the germline ends.